The 19 T cell receptor beta chains below come from one sample, sequenced in a study of Tregs in tolerant kidney transplant recipients (dated by TCRdb to about 2019). The time point label, as the study defines it: blood sample drawn before combined kidney and bone marrow transplant. The method behind the library was the immunoSEQ multiplex PCR assay. TCRdb mirrors the immuneACCESS table, restricted to in-frame sequences. Some clones are absent from its copies; in checked studies, under half trace to an unresolved V gene, and the reason for the others is unknown. In this sample the table shows 85,000 to 100,000 clones, 93% of which occur a single time. The ten largest clones take up 0.46% of the sample. Here the sequenced sample was CD4+ T cells from blood, taken before the transplant. These receptors were collected from a human donor who received a combined kidney and bone marrow transplant.

A remark on this clone: The conserved phenylalanine or tryptophan is not found at the CDR3 terminus, so this likely reflects a read error. Because the CDR3's place on the DNA is in doubt, the DNA is left out and the CDR3 is given as listed by TCRdb. CDR3 region: CASSEHREGFLSG. The chain is built from TRBV2 and TRBJ2-3; TRBD2, as called in the table, went unchecked against the DNA. Germline values: CDR1 SNHLY, CDR2 FYNNEI. The CDR3 has 13 residues if both end residues are counted.

The V and J genes are TRBV19 and TRBJ2-2; 7 nucleotides line up with TRBD1. CDR1 is LNHDA, CDR2 SQIVND, per germline (reference sequence). V shed 4 bases and J 1 base; nucleotides not matched to a gene: 3. The CDR3 is 15 amino acids. CDR3 residues: CASSNGQVNTGELFF. The CDR3 DNA reads TGTGCCAGTAGTAATGGACAGGTGAACACCGGGGAGCTGTTTTTT.

This clone has just one count. The CDR3 reads CASSPGSRTEAFF. The CDR3 bases are TGTGCCAGCAGTCCCGGGAGTAGGACTGAAGCTTTCTTT. This sequence joins TRBV7-2 and TRBJ1-1; D uncertain. There are 13 residues in the CDR3. Germline CDR1 and CDR2: SGHTA and FQGNSA. V was cut by 6 bases and J by 5 bases, with 13 bases left in between.

The chain carries TRBV9 and TRBJ2-1, with D maybe TRBD2 (6 bases). From germline, CDR1 is SGDLS and CDR2 YYNGEE. The CDR3 runs 15 residues. V lost 0 bases and J lost 4, with 11 bases in between. CDR3 nucleotide sequence: TGTGCCAGCAGCGTAGTGGCGGGAACTTACAATGAGCAGTTCTTC. Translating gives CASSVVAGTYNEQFF.

This chain joins TRBV5-1 and TRBJ2-5; 7 nucleotides align to TRBD1. The CDR3 totals 15 residues. The trim removed 5 bases at V and 4 bases at J, leaving 11 bases unmatched. The germline V gene encodes CDR1 SGHRS and CDR2 YFSETQ. The CDR3 coding sequence is TGCGCCAGCAGTTTCGGACAGGCCCGGGGAGAGACCCAGTACTTC. Protein product: CASSFGQARGETQYF.

The gene calls are TRBV7-9 and TRBJ1-5, with TRBD1 identical over 8 bases. CDR1 and CDR2 from the germline V gene are SEHNR and FQNEAQ (reference sequence). This CDR3 is 15 amino acids long. V was clipped by 2 bases and J by 6 bases; unmatched bases: 6. The CDR3, as DNA: TGTGCCAGCAGCTTAAAAGGAGACAGGGGTCAGCCCCAGCATTTT. Translated: CASSLKGDRGQPQHF.

The chain employs TRBV9 and TRBJ2-2, with 10 bases lining up with TRBD2. Germline CDR1 is SGDLS and CDR2 is YYNGEE. The CDR3 has 16 amino acids. V shed 2 bases, J shed 3 bases, and the junction held 4 bases outside the gene matches. The CDR3 sequence: CASSVSAGGYTGELFF. CDR3 DNA sequence: TGTGCCAGCAGCGTTTCAGCGGGGGGGTACACCGGGGAGCTGTTTTTT.

The chain combines TRBV9 with TRBJ2-1; 11 bases are shared with TRBD2. CDR1 is SGDLS, CDR2 YYNGEE, per germline. CDR3 length equals 16 residues. J gave up 8 bases and V 0 bases, and 7 bases lay outside the gene matches. CDR3: CASSVVGSGGADEQFF. CDR3 DNA sequence: TGTGCCAGCAGCGTAGTAGGTAGCGGGGGGGCAGATGAGCAGTTCTTC.

The chain is built from TRBV5-4 and TRBJ2-7, with 9 bases matching TRBD2. The junction had 14 bases not matched to a gene; V was cut back by 4 bases and J by 6 bases. The germline gives CDR1 SGHNT, CDR2 YYREEE (reference sequence). The length of the CDR3 is 16 residues. CDR3 amino acids: CASSKGVAGAVGEQYF. The CDR3 DNA is TGTGCCAGCAGCAAGGGGGTAGCGGGAGCAGTCGGCGAGCAGTACTTC.

V gene TRBV5-4 combines with J gene TRBJ2-2; TRBD2 might be the D (5 bases). From germline, CDR1 is SGHNT and CDR2 YYREEE (reference sequence). The length of the CDR3 is 15 residues. The V and J ends lost 4 bases and 4 bases respectively, with 14 bases between them. The CDR3 coding sequence is TGTGCCAGCAGCAACGGACTTGGCCTCACCGGGGAGCTGTTTTTT. Its translation: CASSNGLGLTGELFF.

The chain links TRBV5-4 to TRBJ2-3; the D is unclear. This CDR3 has 13 residues. V was trimmed by 0 bases and J by 6 bases, leaving 8 bases between them. Germline lookup yields CDR1 SGHNT and CDR2 YYREEE (reference sequence). DNA of the CDR3: TGTGCCAGCAGCTTGGTTTCCTCGGATACGCAGTATTTT. Translating gives CASSLVSSDTQYF.

V gene TRBV6-6 combines with J gene TRBJ2-1; 9 bases map to TRBD1. CDR1 is MNHNY and CDR2 is SVGAGI in the germline V gene (reference sequence). This CDR3 contains 16 residues. Germline trimming cut 5 bases from V and 7 bases from J; bases unmatched to any gene: 12. For the CDR3, the DNA is TGTGCCAGCAGTCAACCACAGGGGGCTGTTGTGAATGAGCAGTTCTTC. It is translated as CASSQPQGAVVNEQFF.

The V and J genes are TRBV30 and TRBJ2-3; 9 nucleotides align to TRBD1. The germline gives CDR1 GTSNPN, CDR2 SVGIG (reference sequence). The CDR3 has 14 amino acids. The V gene end was trimmed by 2 bases and the J gene end by 6 bases; junction bases not matched to a gene: 6. The CDR3 loop is CAWSRTGEMDTQYF. CDR3 nucleotide sequence: TGTGCCTGGAGTAGGACAGGGGAAATGGATACGCAGTATTTT.

The rearrangement uses TRBV5-6 and TRBJ1-1; D is unclear. Germline V gene sequence: CDR1 SGHDT, CDR2 YYEEEE. Trimming removed 2 bases from V and 0 bases from J, with 17 bases in between. This CDR3 has 17 residues. In nucleotides, the CDR3 is TGTGCCAGCAGCTTTAAAACAGAGCATTTCATGAACACTGAAGCTTTCTTT. Protein: CASSFKTEHFMNTEAFF.

The rearrangement links TRBV19 to TRBJ1-2, with D possibly being TRBD1 (6 bases). Germline CDR1 and CDR2: LNHDA and SQIVND (reference sequence). This CDR3 spans 15 amino acids. V was cut by 3 bases and J by 0 bases, with 11 bases left in between. CDR3 in amino acids: CASSIGGNSNYGYTF. The CDR3 DNA reads as TGTGCCAGTAGTATTGGGGGCAATTCTAACTATGGCTACACCTTC.

The V gene is TRBV4-2, the J gene TRBJ2-7; D unresolved. This CDR3 has 14 amino acids. Between the trimmed V and J ends, which lost 1 base and 3 bases, there was a span of 10 bases. Looked up from germline, CDR1 is LGHNA and CDR2 is YNFKEQ. The CDR3: CASSQVGQVYEQYF. The CDR3 coding sequence is TGTGCCAGCAGCCAAGTTGGGCAGGTCTACGAGCAGTACTTC.

This chain connects TRBV5-4 to TRBJ2-5, with D possibly being TRBD1 (8 bases). Per germline, CDR1 SGHNT and CDR2 YYREEE (reference sequence). This CDR3 contains 15 residues. V was shortened by 0 bases and J by 5 bases, with 14 bases between the two germline ends. CDR3 sequence reads: CASSLAKQGGETQYF. CDR3 in DNA: TGTGCCAGCAGCTTGGCCAAACAGGGGGGGGAGACCCAGTACTTC. Full variable domain (missing parts from reference TRBV5-4 and TRBJ2-5): ETGVTQSPTHLIKTRGQQVTLRCSSQSGHNTVSWYQQALGQGPQFIFQYYREEENGRGNFPPRFSGLQFPNYSSELNVNALELDDSALYLCASSLAKQGGETQYFGPGTRLLVL.

This chain joins TRBV7-3 and TRBJ2-1; the match to TRBD2 covers 13 bases. CDR3 length: 16 residues. Germline lookup yields CDR1 SGHTA and CDR2 FQGTGA. With 5 bases clipped from V and 7 bases from J, the junction kept 8 bases outside the gene matches. CDR3 sequence reads: CASSPRTSGSKNEQFF. CDR3 nucleotide sequence: TGTGCCAGCAGCCCCCGGACTAGCGGGAGTAAGAATGAGCAGTTCTTC.

The sample holds a few counts of this clone. V gene TRBV18 combines with J gene TRBJ1-3, with unresolved D. CDR1 is KGHSH, CDR2 LQKENI, per germline. The CDR3 runs 14 residues. Trimming cost V 0 bases and J 2 bases, with 5 bases left between them. In nucleotides, the CDR3 is TGTGCCAGCTCACCACCGAGCGCTGGAAACACCATATATTTT. This codes for CASSPPSAGNTIYF.